This T cell receptor beta chain was documented in a study of graft-versus-host responses after intestinal transplantation (dated by TCRdb to the early 2020s). Background on the whole study: Multivisceral, liver-intestinal, or isolated intestinal transplants were received by the recipients. Every recipient was given anti-thymocyte globulin induction, then maintenance tacrolimus and steroids for 2 to 3 years. Bulk TCR-beta CDR3 sequencing was used to track graft-versus-host and host-versus-graft alloreactive T cell clones in the graft, circulation and bone marrow after intestinal transplantation. Alloreactive clones were identified by sequencing pre-transplant mixed lymphocyte reaction products and comparing these products with unstimulated pre-transplant donor and recipient T cells. The cohort enrolled approximately 24 intestinal transplant recipients including one retransplant, and a few patients lacking pretransplant specimens were excluded. A peak of at least 4% donor T cells among recipient peripheral blood mononuclear cells was the definition used for donor T cell macrochimerism. Instead of going to the commercial service, samples from three later patients were sequenced in-house on an Illumina MiSeq and processed with MiXCR. Overall study results and their limits: Early after transplant, declines in HvG clones were associated with peak levels of circulating GvH clones. In the allografts of patients with donor T cell macrochimerism, GvH to HvG T cell clonal ratios were high. The relatively low number and heterogeneity of intestinal transplant patients limited the conclusions. GvH clones turned up in recipient bone marrow, with some appearing earlier in ileal mucosa or blood, a pattern consistent with an intestinal mucosal origin.

This specimen's time point label, interpreted: cells obtained before transplantation from donor or recipient. CD3+CD4+ and CD3+CD8+ populations were FACS-sorted from unstimulated pre-transplant donor and recipient cells taken from spleen or lymph nodes. There are 15 amino acids in the CDR3, from cysteine to phenylalanine inclusive. The entry retains the CDR3 DNA only, 45 bases that are in frame from base 1. The V end gives up 5 bases and the J end 4 bases, leaving 6 bases in the junction not matched to a gene. CDR1 is given as SGHTA and CDR2 as FQGNSA, both from the germline V gene. As to this clone: No antigen is known for it. Qualities for individual bases were not recorded, and no much larger clone is one base off.

The library was built by means of the immunoSEQ multiplex PCR assay. For most patients, genomic DNA was isolated using the Qiagen DNeasy Blood and Tissue Kit and was shipped frozen to Adaptive Biotechnologies for TCR sequencing. For most patients, genomic DNA was subjected to high-throughput TCR-beta CDR3 sequencing by Adaptive Biotechnologies. Per the authors' processing: Adaptive's ImmunoSEQ software was the source of the TCR sequencing data for 18 patients, while three other patients were processed with MiXCR and VDJtools. To correct CD4 versus CD8 sorting errors, any sequence found in both subsets at a frequency ratio below 5:1 was removed. CDR3 nucleotide sequences shared between donor and recipient were removed because the origin of such sequences could not be assigned. To be classed as alloreactive, a clone needed at least 2-fold expansion over unstimulated cells and a minimum CFSE-low frequency of 0.002% (template counts) or 0.001% (read counts). Mappable clones were those detected in sequenced pre-transplant spleen, lymph node, or MLR CFSE-low populations of the donor or recipient. Cumulative frequency of alloreactive clones was calculated as a percentage of all sequences weighted by copy number. TCRdb re-hosts the immuneACCESS table, in-frame sequences only. Its copies lack some clones; in the studies checked, an unresolved V gene accounts for under half of them, and the cause for the rest is not known. V and J calls plus clone size are reproduced from that table; the DNA served to infer D and trimming. The sample contains 55,000 to 75,000 clones, nearly 85% of them found a single time. The ten largest clonotypes hold less than 0.45% of the sample.

This sample comprised unstimulated CD4+ T cells sorted from spleen or lymph node cells, obtained before transplant. Recombination linked TRBV7-2 to TRBJ1-3, with 9 bases matching TRBD1. The TCR comes from a human donor who was the organ donor for an intestinal transplant. DNA sequence: TGTGCCAGCAGCATATGGGACAGGGCGGGAAACACCATATATTTT. This gives the protein CASSIWDRAGNTIYF.